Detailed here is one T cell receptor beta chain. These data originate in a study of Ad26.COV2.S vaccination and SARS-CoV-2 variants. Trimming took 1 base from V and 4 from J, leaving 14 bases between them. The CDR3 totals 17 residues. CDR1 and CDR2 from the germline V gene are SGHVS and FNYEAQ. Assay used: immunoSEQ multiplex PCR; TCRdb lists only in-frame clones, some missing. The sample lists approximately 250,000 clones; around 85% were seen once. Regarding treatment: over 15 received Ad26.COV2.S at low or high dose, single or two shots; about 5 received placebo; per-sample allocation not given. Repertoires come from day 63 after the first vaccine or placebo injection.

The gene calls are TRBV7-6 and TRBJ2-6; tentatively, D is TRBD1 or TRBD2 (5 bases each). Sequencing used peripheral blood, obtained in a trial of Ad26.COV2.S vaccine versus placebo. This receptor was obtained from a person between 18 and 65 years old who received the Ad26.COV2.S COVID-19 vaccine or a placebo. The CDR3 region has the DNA TGTGCCAGCAGCTTAGAGGCTTGGGGGAGCGGGGCCAACGTCCTGACTTTC. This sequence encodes CASSLEAWGSGANVLTF.